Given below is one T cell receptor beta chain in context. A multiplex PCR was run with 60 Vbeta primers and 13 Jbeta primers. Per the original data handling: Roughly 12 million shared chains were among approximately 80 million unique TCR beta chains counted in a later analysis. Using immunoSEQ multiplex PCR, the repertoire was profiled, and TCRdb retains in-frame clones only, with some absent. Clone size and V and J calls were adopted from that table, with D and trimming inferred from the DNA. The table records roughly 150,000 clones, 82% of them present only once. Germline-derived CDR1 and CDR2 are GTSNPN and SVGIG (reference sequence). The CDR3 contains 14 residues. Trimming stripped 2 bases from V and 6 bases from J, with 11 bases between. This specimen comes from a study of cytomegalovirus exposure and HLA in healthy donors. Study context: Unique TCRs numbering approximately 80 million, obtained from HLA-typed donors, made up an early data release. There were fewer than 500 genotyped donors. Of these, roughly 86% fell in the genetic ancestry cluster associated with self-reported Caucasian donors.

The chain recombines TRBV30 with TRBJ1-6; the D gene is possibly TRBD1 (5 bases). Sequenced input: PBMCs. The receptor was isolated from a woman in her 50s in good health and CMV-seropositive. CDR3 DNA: TGTGCCTGGAGTTTGTGGCAGGGTAATTCACCCCTCCACTTT. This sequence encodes CAWSLWQGNSPLHF.